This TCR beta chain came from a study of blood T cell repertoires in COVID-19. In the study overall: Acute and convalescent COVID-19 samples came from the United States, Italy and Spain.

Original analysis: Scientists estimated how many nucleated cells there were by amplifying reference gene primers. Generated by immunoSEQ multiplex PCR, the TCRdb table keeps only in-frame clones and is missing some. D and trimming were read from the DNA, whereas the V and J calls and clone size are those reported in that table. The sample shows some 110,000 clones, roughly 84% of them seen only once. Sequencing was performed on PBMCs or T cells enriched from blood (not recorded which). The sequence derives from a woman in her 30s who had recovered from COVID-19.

This CDR3 is CASSPTLSGDYEQYF. The CDR3 coding sequence is TGTGCCAGCAGCCCGACACTGAGCGGAGACTACGAGCAGTACTTC. This chain links TRBV27 with TRBJ2-7; weak D call: TRBD2 (5 bases). The CDR3 consists of 15 residues. Germline CDR1 MNHEY, CDR2 SMNVEV (reference sequence). Trimming took off 6 bases at V and 3 bases at J, with 18 bases between the two ends.